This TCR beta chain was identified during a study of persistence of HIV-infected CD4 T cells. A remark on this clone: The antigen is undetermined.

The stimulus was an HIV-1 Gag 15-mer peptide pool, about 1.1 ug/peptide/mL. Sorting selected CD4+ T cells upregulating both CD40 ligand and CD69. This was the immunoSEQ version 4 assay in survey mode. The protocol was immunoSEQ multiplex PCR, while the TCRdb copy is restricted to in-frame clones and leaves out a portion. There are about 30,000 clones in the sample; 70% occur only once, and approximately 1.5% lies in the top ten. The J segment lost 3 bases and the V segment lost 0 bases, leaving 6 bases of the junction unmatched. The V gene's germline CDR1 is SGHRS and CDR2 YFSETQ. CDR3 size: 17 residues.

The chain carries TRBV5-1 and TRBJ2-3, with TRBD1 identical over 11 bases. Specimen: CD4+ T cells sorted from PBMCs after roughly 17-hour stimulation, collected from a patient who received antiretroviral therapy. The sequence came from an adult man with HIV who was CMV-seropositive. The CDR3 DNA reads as TGCGCCAGCAGCTTGGCCGGCGGGACAGGGGGTACAGATACGCAGTATTTT. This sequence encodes CASSLAGGTGGTDTQYF.